Below, one T cell receptor beta chain is given with its context. The study separated CD4+ cells into CD45RA+ naive and CD45RA-negative memory subsets. This specimen comes from a study of shared clonotypes between healthy human individuals. Deep-level settings were used for running the assay. In the original processing: Filtering differed for immunoSEQ, which gave only junction sequences without quality scores. Produced via immunoSEQ multiplex PCR; TCRdb's table is partial and in-frame only. The V and J calls and clone size were taken over from that table, and D and trimming were inferred from the DNA. The sample holds millions of clones, over 85% seen once. The CDR3 extends over 14 amino acids. The V end was cut by 4 bases, the J end by 2 bases, with 12 bases between. Germline V lookup: CDR1 SGDLS, CDR2 YYNGEE.

The receptor was derived from a man aged 18 to 30 in good health. V is TRBV9 and J is TRBJ2-5, with a tentative D call TRBD1 (6 bases). The sequencing sample was made of naive CD4+ T cells sorted from blood. The subset was: CD45RA+ positively selected. The DNA of the CDR3 is TGTGCCAGCAGCACAGGGTTTCCACAAGAGACCCAGTACTTC. This gives the protein CASSTGFPQETQYF.